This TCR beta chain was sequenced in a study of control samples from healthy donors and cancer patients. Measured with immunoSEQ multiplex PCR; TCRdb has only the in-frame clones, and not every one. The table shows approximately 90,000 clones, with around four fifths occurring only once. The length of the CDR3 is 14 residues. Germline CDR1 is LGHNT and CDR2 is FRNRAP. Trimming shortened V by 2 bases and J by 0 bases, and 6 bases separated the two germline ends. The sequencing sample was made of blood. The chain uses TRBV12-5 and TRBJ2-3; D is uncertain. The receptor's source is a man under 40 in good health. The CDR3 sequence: CASGLQTSTDTQYF. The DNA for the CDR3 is TGTGCTAGTGGTTTGCAAACTAGCACAGATACGCAGTATTTT.